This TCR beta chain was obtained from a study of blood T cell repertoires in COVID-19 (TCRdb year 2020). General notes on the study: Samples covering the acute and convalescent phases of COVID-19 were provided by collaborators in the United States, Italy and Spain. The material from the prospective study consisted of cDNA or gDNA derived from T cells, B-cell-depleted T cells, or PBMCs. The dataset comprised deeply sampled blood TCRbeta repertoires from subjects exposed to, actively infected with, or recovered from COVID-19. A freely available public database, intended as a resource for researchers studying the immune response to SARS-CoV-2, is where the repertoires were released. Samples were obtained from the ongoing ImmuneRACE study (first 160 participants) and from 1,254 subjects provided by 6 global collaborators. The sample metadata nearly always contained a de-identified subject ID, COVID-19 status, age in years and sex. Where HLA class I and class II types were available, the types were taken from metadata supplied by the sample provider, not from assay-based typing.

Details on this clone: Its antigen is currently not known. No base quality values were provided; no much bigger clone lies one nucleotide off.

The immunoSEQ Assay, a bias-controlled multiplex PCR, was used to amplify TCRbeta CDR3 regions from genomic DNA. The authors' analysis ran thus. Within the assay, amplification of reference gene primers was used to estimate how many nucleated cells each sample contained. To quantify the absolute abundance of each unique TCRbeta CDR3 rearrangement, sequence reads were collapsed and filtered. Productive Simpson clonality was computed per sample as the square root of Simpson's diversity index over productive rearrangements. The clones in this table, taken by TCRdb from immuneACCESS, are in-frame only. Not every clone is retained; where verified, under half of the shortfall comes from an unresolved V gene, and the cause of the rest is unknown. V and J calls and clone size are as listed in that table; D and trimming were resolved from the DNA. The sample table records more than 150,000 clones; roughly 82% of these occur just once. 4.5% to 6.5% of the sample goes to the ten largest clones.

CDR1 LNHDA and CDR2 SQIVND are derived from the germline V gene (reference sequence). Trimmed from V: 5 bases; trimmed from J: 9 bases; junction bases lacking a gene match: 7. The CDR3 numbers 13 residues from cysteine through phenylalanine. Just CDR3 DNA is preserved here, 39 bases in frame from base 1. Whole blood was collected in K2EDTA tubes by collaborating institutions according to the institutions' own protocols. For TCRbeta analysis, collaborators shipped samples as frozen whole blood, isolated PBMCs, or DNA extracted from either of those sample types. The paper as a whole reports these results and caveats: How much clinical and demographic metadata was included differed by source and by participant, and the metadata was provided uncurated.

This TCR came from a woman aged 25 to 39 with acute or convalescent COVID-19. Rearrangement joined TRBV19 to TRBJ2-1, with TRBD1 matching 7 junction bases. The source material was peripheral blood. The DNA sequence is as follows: TGTGCCAGTAGTCTCAACAGGGGAATTGAGCAGTTCTTC. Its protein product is CASSLNRGIEQFF.